The 12 T cell receptor beta chains below were found in one sample sequenced in a study of technical replicates of blood from a handful of donors. Assay: immunoSEQ multiplex PCR; the TCRdb copy retains only in-frame clones and omits some. Here the sample spans approximately 73,000 clones, 95% to 97% being singletons. The sequencing sample was made of T cells isolated from PBMCs. The receptor set was obtained from a human donor in good health.

The chain has TRBV11-2 and TRBJ2-7; D perhaps matches TRBD1 (6 bases). The CDR3 spans 13 residues. The V gene's germline CDR1 is SGHAT and CDR2 FQNNGV. The ends were cut back, 3 bases at V and 3 bases at J, with 9 bases in the middle. CDR3 region: CASSFGQNYEQYF. The CDR3 bases are TGTGCCAGCAGCTTTGGACAGAACTACGAGCAGTACTTC. Full variable domain (missing parts from reference TRBV11-2 and TRBJ2-7): EAGVAQSPRYKIIEKRQSVAFWCNPISGHATLYWYQQILGQGPKLLIQFQNNGVVDDSQLPKDRFSAERLKGVDSTLKIQPAKLEDSAVYLCASSFGQNYEQYFGPGTRLTVT.

The rearrangement links TRBV7-9 to TRBJ2-7; TRBD2 aligns across 7 bases. The junction had 15 bases not matched to a gene; V was cut back by 5 bases and J by 5 bases. CDR1 and CDR2 (germline): SEHNR, FQNEAQ (reference sequence). This CDR3 has 16 residues. The CDR3 bases are TGTGCCAGCAGCATAATGAGCGGTGGGAGCGGGGACGAGCAGTACTTC. This translates into CASSIMSGGSGDEQYF.

The gene calls are TRBV6-5 and TRBJ2-1; maybe TRBD2 (6 bases). Germline CDR1 and CDR2: MNHEY and SVGAGI. CDR3 size: 13 residues. V lost 2 bases and J 10 bases, leaving 12 bases between the germline ends. The CDR3 loop is CASSYTSSREQFF. In nucleotides, the CDR3 is TGTGCCAGCAGTTACACTAGCTCGCGGGAGCAGTTCTTC.

This chain links TRBV21-1 with TRBJ2-6; TRBD1, the table's D call, lacks a check against the DNA. TRBV21-1 is a documented pseudogene. CDR3 length: 19 residues. This CDR3 reads CARPSLPGHNGSGANVLTF. DNA of the CDR3: TGTGCCAGACCATCACTCCCGGGACACAATGGCTCTGGGGCCAACGTCCTGACTTTC.

This chain uses TRBV5-1 with TRBJ2-5; 10 nucleotides match TRBD2. The CDR3 has 14 amino acids. J gave up 4 bases and V 4 bases, and 4 bases lay outside the gene matches. In germline, CDR1 is SGHRS, CDR2 YFSETQ. The CDR3 coding sequence is TGCGCCAGCAGCCAGAGACTAGCGGGAGAGACCCAGTACTTC. The encoded protein is CASSQRLAGETQYF.

This clone has only one observation. The chain has TRBV18 and TRBJ1-2; D is unresolved. Per germline, CDR1 KGHSH and CDR2 LQKENI. The CDR3 covers 13 residues. Trimming removed 2 bases at V and 7 bases at J, with 11 bases between. CDR3 nucleotides: TGTGCCAGCTCACCAGGCCAGCGCAGTGGCTACACCTTC. This sequence encodes CASSPGQRSGYTF.

The rearrangement uses TRBV2 and TRBJ1-1; possibly TRBD1 for D (5 bases). CDR3 size: 17 residues. Germline CDR1 reads SNHLY; CDR2 reads FYNNEI. V was shortened by 7 bases and J by 1 base, with 22 bases between the two germline ends. The chain's CDR3 is CASTMGLWTPTNTEAFF. DNA of the CDR3: TGTGCCAGCACTATGGGGTTATGGACACCTACGAACACTGAAGCTTTCTTT.

The J gene is TRBJ2-3, the V gene TRBV28; TRBD2 aligns across 13 bases. CDR3 length equals 16 residues. Germline CDR1 MDHEN, CDR2 SYDVKM. Unmatched junction bases numbered 9, after V lost 8 bases and J lost 4 bases. CDR3 DNA sequence: TGTGCCAGCGACTCCGGACTAGCGGGAGTTGCAGATACGCAGTATTTT. Encoded protein: CASDSGLAGVADTQYF.

This clone has a single count. The rearrangement uses TRBV9 and TRBJ1-2; 8 bases match TRBD1. This CDR3 contains 14 residues. The junction had 6 bases not matched to a gene; V was cut back by 3 bases and J by 5 bases. Germline values: CDR1 SGDLS, CDR2 YYNGEE. The CDR3 sequence: CASSDDRGVYGYTF. CDR3 nucleotides: TGTGCCAGCAGCGATGACAGGGGCGTATATGGCTACACCTTC.

This clone showed up just once. The chain recombines TRBV9 with TRBJ2-1; perhaps TRBD1 as D (5 bases). This CDR3 comprises 13 residues. The V gene's germline CDR1 is SGDLS and CDR2 YYNGEE. The germline V and J ends were trimmed by 7 bases and 1 base, with 9 bases remaining between them. The CDR3 reads CASGRTSYNEQFF. CDR3 nucleotides: TGTGCCAGCGGGCGGACATCCTACAATGAGCAGTTCTTC.

The CDR3: CASSLVPGDGYTF. CDR3 sequence (DNA): TGTGCCAGCAGCTTAGTTCCCGGGGATGGCTACACCTTC. The rearrangement uses TRBV7-8 and TRBJ1-2; no clear D. V was shortened by 1 base and J by 6 bases, with 9 bases between the two germline ends. The germline CDR1 and CDR2 sequences are SGHVS and FQNEAQ. There are 13 residues in the CDR3. The complete variable domain, with remaining parts taken from reference TRBV7-8 and TRBJ1-2, reads GAGVSQSPRYKVAKRGQDVALRCDPISGHVSLFWYQQALGQGPEFLTYFQNEAQLDKSGLPSDRFFAERPEGSVSTLKIQRTQQEDSAVYLCASSLVPGDGYTFGSGTRLTVV.

The chain carries TRBV5-4 and TRBJ2-2; TRBD2 aligns across 9 bases. The CDR3 has 16 residues. The V segment lost 2 bases and the J segment 3 bases; nucleotides outside the gene matches: 5. Germline CDR1 and CDR2: SGHNT and YYREEE (reference sequence). CDR3 in DNA: TGTGCCAGCAGCTTAGGGCTAGCGGGACACACCGGGGAGCTGTTTTTT. Residues: CASSLGLAGHTGELFF.